Below are 2 T cell receptor beta chains sequenced from a single sample in a study of control samples from healthy donors and cancer patients. The protocol was immunoSEQ multiplex PCR, while the TCRdb copy is restricted to in-frame clones and leaves out a portion. The sample consists of around 250,000 clones, about 80% of them appearing once. The source material was PBMCs. These receptors originate from a woman aged 55-70 years with lung cancer.

Comments on this clone: This CDR3 is also generated by other DNA sequences in the sample. This chain joins TRBV12-3 or TRBV12-4 and TRBJ1-2; D not resolved. This CDR3 region has 11 residues. Trimming removed 3 bases from V and 4 bases from J, with 3 bases in between. The CDR3 loop is CASSLGYGYTF. CDR3 nucleotide sequence: TGTGCCAGCAGTTTGGGCTATGGCTACACCTTC.

This clone appeared a few times. The chain's CDR3 is CASSNGQPGELFF. For the CDR3, the DNA is TGCGCCAGCAGCAACGGACAGCCCGGGGAGCTGTTTTTT. The V and J genes are TRBV5-1 and TRBJ2-2, with D possibly being TRBD1 (6 bases). This CDR3 comprises 13 residues. Germline V gives CDR1 SGHRS, CDR2 YFSETQ. With 4 bases removed from V and 6 bases from J, the gap between germline ends came to 10 bases. Looking up the rest from reference TRBV5-1 and TRBJ2-2 gives the full variable domain: KAGVTQTPRYLIKTRGQQVTLSCSPISGHRSVSWYQQTPGQGLQFLFEYFSETQRNKGNFPGRFSGRQFSNSRSEMNVSTLELGDSALYLCASSNGQPGELFFGEGSRLTVL.